Below, 30 T cell receptor beta chains from the same sample are listed, as sequenced in a study of spatial heterogeneity in lung cancer. TCRdb re-called the 5' RACE reads through MiXCR, storing one row per CDR3 protein. The sample yields tens of thousands of distinct CDR3 sequences, 6% to 8% seen once. This sample's time point: sample taken at primary tumor resection. The sequences come from PBMCs, collected at surgery. These receptors came from a male donor with early-stage non-small cell lung cancer.

In this sample, this clonotype turned up many times. This chain links TRBV7-3 with TRBJ2-1; TRBD2 agrees at 11 bases. The CDR3 runs to 15 residues. Per germline, CDR1 SGHTA and CDR2 FQGTGA. V shed 6 bases and J 4 bases; nucleotides not matched to a gene: 5. DNA for the CDR3: TGTGCCAGCAGGCCCGGGACTAGCGGTTACAATGAGCAGTTCTTC. Residues: CASRPGTSGYNEQFF. The variable domain in full, completed from reference TRBV7-3 and TRBJ2-1, reads GAGVSQTPSNKVTEKGKYVELRCDPISGHTALYWYRQSLGQGPEFLIYFQGTGAADDSGLPNDRFFAVRPEGSVSTLKIQRTERGDSAVYLCASRPGTSGYNEQFFGPGTRLTVL.

This clonotype was seen more than once but under ten times. This chain's CDR3 is CASRREGNSNQPQHF. CDR3 in DNA: TGTGCCAGCAGGAGGGAGGGAAATAGCAATCAGCCCCAGCATTTT. The J gene is TRBJ1-5, the V gene TRBV6-2 or TRBV6-3; D not resolved. There are 15 residues in the CDR3. In germline, CDR1 is MNHEY, CDR2 SVGEGT. V was trimmed by 6 bases and J by 0 bases, leaving 12 bases between them.

This clonotype came up many times. The chain recombines TRBV19 with TRBJ2-5; TRBD2 matches at 8 bases. Germline V gives CDR1 LNHDA, CDR2 SQIVND (reference sequence). The V segment lost 4 bases and the J segment 2 bases; nucleotides outside the gene matches: 6. The CDR3 runs 15 residues. As DNA, the CDR3 is TGTGCCAGTAGTAGGGTAATAGCGGGGCAAGAGACCCAGTACTTC. This sequence encodes CASSRVIAGQETQYF.

This clonotype was found a few times. This sequence joins TRBV7-2 and TRBJ2-5, with D perhaps TRBD1 (5 bases). Trimming removed 5 bases at V and 2 bases at J, with 9 bases between. The CDR3 loop spans 13 amino acids. Per germline, CDR1 SGHTA and CDR2 FQGNSA. For the CDR3, the DNA is TGTGCCAGCAGCCCCGACAGTCAAGAGACCCAGTACTTC. It encodes CASSPDSQETQYF.

The V call is TRBV12-3 or TRBV12-4, the J call TRBJ2-3, with D hard to call. The length of the CDR3 is 11 residues. V shed 5 bases and J shed 6 bases, with 6 bases lying between them. DNA for the CDR3: TGTGCCAGCAGTCCTAGGGATACGCAGTATTTT. Residues: CASSPRDTQYF.

Ten or more counts support this clonotype. This rearrangement joins TRBV12-3 or TRBV12-4 to TRBJ2-5, with D unresolved. The CDR3 loop spans 15 amino acids. V lost 5 bases to trimming and J lost 2 bases, with 15 bases between them. Here the CDR3 DNA reads TGTGCCAGCAGTCCCCTCGCCGGGCCGCAAGAGACCCAGTACTTC. Protein: CASSPLAGPQETQYF.

This clonotype was found many times. J is TRBJ1-1 and V is TRBV4-2; the match to TRBD1 covers 10 bases. The CDR3 length is 17 residues. V was pared by 0 bases and J by 1 base, with 5 bases of the junction left unmatched. Per germline, CDR1 LGHNA and CDR2 YNFKEQ. CDR3 residues: CASSQDVTGGTNTEAFF. CDR3 DNA sequence: TGTGCCAGCAGCCAAGATGTGACAGGGGGCACGAACACTGAAGCTTTCTTT.

This clonotype has a count of ten or more. In nucleotides, the CDR3 is TGTGCCACTGATAATAGCAATCAGCCCCAGCATTTT. Its protein product is CATDNSNQPQHF. The chain joins TRBV6-2 or TRBV6-3 to TRBJ1-5; D is ambiguous. Germline V gene lookup returns CDR1 MNHEY and CDR2 SVGEGT. The length of the CDR3 is 12 residues. Trimming stripped 10 bases from V and 0 bases from J, with 7 bases between.

This clonotype was picked up many times. J is TRBJ1-1 and V is TRBV2; D gene unclear. The germline V gene has CDR1 SNHLY and CDR2 FYNNEI. Between the trimmed V and J ends, which lost 7 bases and 2 bases, there was a span of 17 bases. The CDR3 is 15 amino acids. CDR3 DNA: TGTGCCAGCAACCCTCCCCCCTTGAGCAACACTGAAGCTTTCTTT. It codes for CASNPPPLSNTEAFF.

This clonotype was picked up many times. V gene TRBV20-1 combines with J gene TRBJ2-6, with D unresolved. The CDR3 has 12 residues. V lost 8 bases and J lost 4, with 9 bases in between. Germline values: CDR1 DFQATT, CDR2 SNEGSKA (reference sequence). The CDR3 DNA sequence: TGCAGTATCCAGGACGGGGCCAACGTCCTGACTTTC. The encoded protein is CSIQDGANVLTF.

This clonotype was seen repeatedly, ten times or more. The chain carries TRBV4-3 and TRBJ2-2; TRBD1 is a possible D gene (6 bases). From germline, CDR1 is LGHNA and CDR2 YSLEER. The CDR3 extends over 15 amino acids. The germline V and J ends were trimmed by 0 bases and 5 bases, with 10 bases remaining between them. This CDR3 is CASSQDQGITGELFF. DNA for the CDR3: TGCGCCAGCAGCCAAGATCAGGGGATAACCGGGGAGCTGTTTTTT.

This clonotype was seen repeatedly, ten times or more. The genes are TRBV5-5 and TRBJ2-2; D possibly corresponds to TRBD2 (5 bases). CDR1 and CDR2 from the germline V gene are SGHKS and YYEKEE (reference sequence). V was trimmed by 4 bases and J by 2 bases, leaving 18 bases between them. The CDR3 is made up of 17 amino acids. The CDR3 region has the DNA TGTGCCAGCAGCCCCCGGACTTTGGTCCTAAACACCGGGGAGCTGTTTTTT. This codes for CASSPRTLVLNTGELFF.

In its sample, this clonotype was seen many times. The chain uses TRBV20-1 and TRBJ2-4; D is unresolved. Trimming removed 0 bases from V and 10 bases from J, with 13 bases in between. The germline V gene has CDR1 DFQATT and CDR2 SNEGSKA (reference sequence). CDR3 length equals 13 residues. The CDR3 here is CSARDPSGYIQYF. Here the CDR3 DNA reads TGCAGTGCTAGAGACCCCTCAGGATATATTCAGTACTTC.

In this sample, this clonotype turned up many times. The chain has TRBV29-1 and TRBJ2-5, with D maybe TRBD1 (6 bases). V lost 1 base to trimming and J lost 5 bases, with 11 bases between them. The CDR3 is 13 amino acids. The germline V gene has CDR1 SQVTM and CDR2 ANQGSEA. In DNA, the CDR3 is TGCAGCGTTGAAGTGGGGGCTCTGGAGACCCAGTACTTC. It encodes CSVEVGALETQYF.

This clonotype was counted at least ten times. The V and J genes are TRBV18 and TRBJ2-3, with 7 bases fitting TRBD1. The trim removed 3 bases at V and 2 bases at J, leaving 5 bases unmatched. This CDR3 has 15 amino acids. Germline V gene sequence: CDR1 KGHSH, CDR2 LQKENI. CDR3: CASSPRGSTTDTQYF. The CDR3 DNA reads as TGTGCCAGCTCACCCAGGGGGTCGACCACAGATACGCAGTATTTT.

This clonotype was counted many times. V usage is TRBV20-1 and J usage is TRBJ1-5, with D hard to call. Trimming left V 5 bases short and J 4 bases short, with 12 bases between. Germline V gene sequence: CDR1 DFQATT, CDR2 SNEGSKA (reference sequence). The length of the CDR3 is 13 residues. This chain's CDR3 is CSARTNQNQPQHF. The CDR3 nucleotides are TGCAGTGCTCGTACTAACCAGAATCAGCCCCAGCATTTT.

This clonotype was picked up many times. The gene calls are TRBV5-1 and TRBJ2-3; the D gene is possibly TRBD2 (6 bases). This CDR3 is built from 16 residues. V lost 4 bases and J lost 4, with 19 bases in between. Germline V gene sequence: CDR1 SGHRS, CDR2 YFSETQ. The CDR3 DNA follows: TGCGCCAGCAGCCTGATTTCGGGAGTGACGGCAGATACGCAGTATTTT. The encoded protein is CASSLISGVTADTQYF.

This clonotype was seen only a few times. V is TRBV11-3 and J is TRBJ2-3; 9 bases map to TRBD2. The germline V gene has CDR1 SGHNT and CDR2 YENEEA. The ends lost 1 base at V and 2 bases at J; junction bases unmatched: 13. The CDR3 is 19 amino acids. The CDR3 is CASSLVRSIAGEFTDTQYF. The CDR3 DNA is TGTGCCAGCAGCTTAGTTCGGAGTATAGCGGGGGAATTCACAGATACGCAGTATTTT.

This clonotype has a handful of counts. This chain links TRBV27 with TRBJ2-1; the match to TRBD2 covers 7 bases. Germline loops: CDR1 MNHEY, CDR2 SMNVEV (reference sequence). This CDR3 has 14 amino acids. V gave up 0 bases and J gave up 8 bases; unmatched junction bases: 4. The CDR3 loop reads CASSLSRLADEQFF. The CDR3 DNA reads TGTGCCAGCAGTTTATCGCGACTAGCCGATGAGCAGTTCTTC.

The sample holds a few counts of this clonotype. In nucleotides, the CDR3 is TGTGCCAGCAGCTCATCCACCGGGGAGCTGTTTTTT. Its translation is CASSSSTGELFF. This chain links TRBV7-9 with TRBJ2-2; D is ambiguous. This CDR3 spans 12 amino acids. V lost 4 bases, J lost 4 bases, and 4 bases lay in between. Per germline, CDR1 SEHNR and CDR2 FQNEAQ (reference sequence).

This clonotype was counted many times. The chain has TRBV12-3 or TRBV12-4 and TRBJ1-1; a weak D match, TRBD1 (5 bases). Trimming took 1 base from V and 4 from J, leaving 7 bases between them. The CDR3 contains 13 residues. The CDR3 region is CASSLERGTEAFF. The DNA of the CDR3 is TGTGCCAGCAGTTTAGAGAGGGGCACTGAAGCTTTCTTT.

This clonotype was detected ten times or more. The rearrangement joins TRBV12-3 or TRBV12-4 to TRBJ1-1, with unresolved D. This CDR3 is built from 12 residues. With 6 bases removed from V and 8 bases from J, the gap between germline ends came to 13 bases. Here the CDR3 DNA reads TGTGCCAGCAGGTCCCACCGGGCCGAAGCTTTCTTT. Its translation is CASRSHRAEAFF.

This clonotype was seen at least ten times. V gene TRBV6-2 or TRBV6-3 combines with J gene TRBJ2-4, with D tentatively TRBD1 (7 bases). The CDR3 is 17 amino acids. Germline CDR1 reads MNHEY; CDR2 reads SVGEGT. V was shortened by 6 bases and J by 0 bases, with 18 bases between the two germline ends. CDR3 region: CASRVAGGNLAKNIQYF. The CDR3, as DNA: TGTGCCAGCAGAGTCGCAGGGGGGAACCTAGCCAAAAACATTCAGTACTTC.

This clonotype has at least ten counts. The rearrangement uses TRBV10-3 and TRBJ1-1; the D gene is possibly TRBD1 (5 bases). This CDR3 region has 16 residues. The V end was cut by 4 bases, the J end by 4 bases, with 19 bases between. CDR1 and CDR2 from the germline V gene are ENHRY and SYGVKD. CDR3 DNA sequence: TGTGCCATCAGTGCCATAACAGCGGGGGAGGGCACTGAAGCTTTCTTT. Translating gives CAISAITAGEGTEAFF.

The sample holds many counts of this clonotype. This sequence joins TRBV30 and TRBJ1-5; 7 bases are shared with TRBD1. The CDR3 length is 14 residues. V was pared by 2 bases and J by 6 bases, with 7 bases of the junction left unmatched. Looked up from germline, CDR1 is GTSNPN and CDR2 is SVGIG (reference sequence). CDR3 region: CAWSSRRGRQPQHF. For the CDR3, the DNA is TGTGCCTGGAGTTCCCGAAGGGGGCGTCAGCCCCAGCATTTT.

This clonotype was counted many times. The J gene is TRBJ1-1, the V gene TRBV29-1; D is unclear. The germline CDR1 and CDR2 sequences are SQVTM and ANQGSEA. The CDR3 has 15 residues. The V gene lost 8 bases and the J gene lost 1 base, with 20 bases spanning the gap. The CDR3: CSHGMEGYGNTEAFF. DNA for the CDR3: TGCAGCCACGGGATGGAGGGCTATGGGAACACTGAAGCTTTCTTT. Together with reference TRBV29-1 and TRBJ1-1, the CDR3 gives the full variable domain: SAVISQKPSRDICQRGTSLTIQCQVDSQVTMMFWYRQQPGQSLTLIATANQGSEATYESGFVIDKFPISRPNLTFSTLTVSNMSPEDSSIYLCSHGMEGYGNTEAFFGQGTRLTVV.

This clonotype was recorded at least ten times. This chain joins TRBV2 and TRBJ1-1; TRBD1 might be the D (5 bases). The CDR3 is 14 residues long. V was cut by 6 bases and J by 0 bases, with 11 bases left in between. Germline V gene data show CDR1 as SNHLY and CDR2 as FYNNEI. CDR3 sequence (DNA): TGTGCCAGCAGGGGAAGGGGTATGAACACTGAAGCTTTCTTT. Translation gives CASRGRGMNTEAFF.

This clonotype was picked up many times. The chain recombines TRBV12-3 or TRBV12-4 with TRBJ1-5; no reliable D call. Trimming removed 0 bases from V and 7 bases from J, with 13 bases in between. The CDR3 is made up of 15 amino acids. CDR3 bases: TGTGCCAGCAGTTTAGCGTTGGGAAATGAACAGCCCCAGCATTTT. Its protein is CASSLALGNEQPQHF.

In its sample, this clonotype was seen many times. The V and J genes are TRBV15 and TRBJ1-1; no firm D call. Per germline, CDR1 LNHNV and CDR2 YYDKDF (reference sequence). The CDR3 covers 16 residues. V was cut by 0 bases and J by 5 bases, with 16 bases left in between. Written as DNA, the CDR3 is TGTGCCACCAGCAGAGACCCGGACGGGCCAGAGACTGAAGCTTTCTTT. Residues: CATSRDPDGPETEAFF.

This clonotype came up many times. The J gene is TRBJ2-3, the V gene TRBV15, with TRBD1 matching 7 bases. Germline V lookup: CDR1 LNHNV, CDR2 YYDKDF (reference sequence). V shed 5 bases and J 3 bases; nucleotides not matched to a gene: 5. This CDR3 comprises 14 residues. In nucleotides, the CDR3 is TGTGCCACCAGCTGGGACAGAAAGACAGATACGCAGTATTTT. Protein product: CATSWDRKTDTQYF.